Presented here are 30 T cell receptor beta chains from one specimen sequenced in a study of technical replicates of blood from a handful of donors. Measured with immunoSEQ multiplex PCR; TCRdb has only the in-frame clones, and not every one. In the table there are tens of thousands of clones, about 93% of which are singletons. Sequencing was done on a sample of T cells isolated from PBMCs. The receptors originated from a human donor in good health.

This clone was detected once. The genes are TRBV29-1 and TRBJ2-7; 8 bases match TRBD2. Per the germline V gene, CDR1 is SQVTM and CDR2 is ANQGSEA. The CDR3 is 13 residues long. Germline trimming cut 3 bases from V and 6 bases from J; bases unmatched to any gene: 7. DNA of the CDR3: TGCAGCGTTGATGGAGCGGGAGTGCGCGAGCAGTACTTC. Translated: CSVDGAGVREQYF.

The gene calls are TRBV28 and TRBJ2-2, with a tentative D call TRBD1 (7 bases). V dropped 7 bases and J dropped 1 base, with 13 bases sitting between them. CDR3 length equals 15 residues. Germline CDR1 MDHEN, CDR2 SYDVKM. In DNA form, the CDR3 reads TGTGCCAGCACCGCGGGACAGTGGAACACCGGGGAGCTGTTTTTT. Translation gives CASTAGQWNTGELFF.

The CDR3 DNA is TGTGCCATCGGCCCCAACAATCAGCCCCAGCATTTT. It encodes CAIGPNNQPQHF. The chain combines TRBV10-3 with TRBJ1-5; no clear D gene. V was trimmed by 8 bases and J by 3 bases, leaving 8 bases between them. The germline CDR1 and CDR2 sequences are ENHRY and SYGVKD. CDR3 size: 12 residues.

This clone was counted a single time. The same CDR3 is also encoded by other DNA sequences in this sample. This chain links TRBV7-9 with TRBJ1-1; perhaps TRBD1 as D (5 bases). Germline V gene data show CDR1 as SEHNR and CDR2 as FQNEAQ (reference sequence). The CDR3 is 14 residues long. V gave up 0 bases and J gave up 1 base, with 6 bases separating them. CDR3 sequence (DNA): TGTGCCAGCAGCTTAGCGGGGGGGAACACTGAAGCTTTCTTT. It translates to CASSLAGGNTEAFF.

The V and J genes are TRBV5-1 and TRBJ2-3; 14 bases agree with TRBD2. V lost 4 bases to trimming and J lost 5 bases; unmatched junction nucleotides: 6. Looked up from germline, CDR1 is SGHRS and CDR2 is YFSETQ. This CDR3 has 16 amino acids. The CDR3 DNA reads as TGCGCCAGCAGCCGGGGACTAGCGGGAGAGAGAGATACGCAGTATTTT. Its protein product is CASSRGLAGERDTQYF.

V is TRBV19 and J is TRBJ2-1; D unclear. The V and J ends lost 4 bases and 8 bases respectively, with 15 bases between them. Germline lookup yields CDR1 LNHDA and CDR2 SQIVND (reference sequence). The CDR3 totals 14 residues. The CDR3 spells CASSTTLSADEQFF. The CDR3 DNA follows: TGTGCCAGTAGTACGACACTGTCCGCCGATGAGCAGTTCTTC.

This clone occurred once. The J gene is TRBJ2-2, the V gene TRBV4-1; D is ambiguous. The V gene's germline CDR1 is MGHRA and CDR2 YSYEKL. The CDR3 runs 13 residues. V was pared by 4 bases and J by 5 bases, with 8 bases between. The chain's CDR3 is CASSPVVTGELFF. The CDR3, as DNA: TGCGCCAGCAGCCCCGTCGTTACCGGGGAGCTGTTTTTT.

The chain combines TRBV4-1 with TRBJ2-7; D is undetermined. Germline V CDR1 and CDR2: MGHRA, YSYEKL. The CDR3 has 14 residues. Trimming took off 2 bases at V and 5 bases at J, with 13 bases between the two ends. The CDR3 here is CASSQSAVINEQYF. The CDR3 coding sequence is TGCGCCAGCAGCCAAAGCGCCGTGATCAACGAGCAGTACTTC.

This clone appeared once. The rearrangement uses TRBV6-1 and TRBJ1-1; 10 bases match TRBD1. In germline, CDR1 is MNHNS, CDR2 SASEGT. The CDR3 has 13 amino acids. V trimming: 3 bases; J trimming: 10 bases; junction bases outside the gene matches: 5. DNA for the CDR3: TGTGCCAGCAGTGATAGGGACAGGGGACGAGCTTTCTTT. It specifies CASSDRDRGRAFF.

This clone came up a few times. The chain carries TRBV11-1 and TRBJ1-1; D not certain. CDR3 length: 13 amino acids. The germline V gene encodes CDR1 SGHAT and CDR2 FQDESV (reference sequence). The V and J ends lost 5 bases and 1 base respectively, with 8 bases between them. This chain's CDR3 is CASSPRQNTEAFF. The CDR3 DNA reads TGTGCCAGCAGCCCGCGACAGAACACTGAAGCTTTCTTT.

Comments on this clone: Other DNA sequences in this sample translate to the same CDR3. This CDR3 is CASSRQGRNTIYF. In DNA, the CDR3 is TGTGCCAGCAGCCGACAGGGGAGAAACACCATATATTTT. The V and J genes are TRBV13 and TRBJ1-3; TRBD1 aligns across 8 bases. The V segment lost 5 bases and the J segment 5 bases; nucleotides outside the gene matches: 2. The CDR3 contains 13 residues. Germline CDR1 and CDR2: PRHDT and FYEKMQ (reference sequence).

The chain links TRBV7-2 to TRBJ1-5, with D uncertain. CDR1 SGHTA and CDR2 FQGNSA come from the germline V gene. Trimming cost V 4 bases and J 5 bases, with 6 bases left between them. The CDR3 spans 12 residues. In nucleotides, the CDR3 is TGTGCCAGCAGCTCCTATGATCAGCCCCAGCATTTT. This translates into CASSSYDQPQHF.

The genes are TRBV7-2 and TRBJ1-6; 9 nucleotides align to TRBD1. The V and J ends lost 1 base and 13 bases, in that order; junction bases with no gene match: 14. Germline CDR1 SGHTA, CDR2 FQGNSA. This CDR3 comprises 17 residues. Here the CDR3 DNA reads TGTGCCAGCAGCTTAGTCGGGGACAGGGAAGGCCGCTTGCCCCTCCACTTT. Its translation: CASSLVGDREGRLPLHF.

DNA for the CDR3: TGTGCCAGCAGGACAGGTCGACAGCCCCAGCATTTT. This codes for CASRTGRQPQHF. The chain employs TRBV6-5 and TRBJ1-5, with D possibly matching TRBD1 (6 bases). Germline V gene sequence: CDR1 MNHEY, CDR2 SVGAGI. There are 12 residues in the CDR3. V was shortened by 6 bases and J by 7 bases, with 10 bases between the two germline ends.

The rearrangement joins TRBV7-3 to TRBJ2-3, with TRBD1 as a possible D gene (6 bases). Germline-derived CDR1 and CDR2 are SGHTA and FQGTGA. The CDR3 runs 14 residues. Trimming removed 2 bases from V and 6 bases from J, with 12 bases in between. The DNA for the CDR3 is TGTGCCAGCAGCTTAGGGACACAGCGCGATACGCAGTATTTT. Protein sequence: CASSLGTQRDTQYF.

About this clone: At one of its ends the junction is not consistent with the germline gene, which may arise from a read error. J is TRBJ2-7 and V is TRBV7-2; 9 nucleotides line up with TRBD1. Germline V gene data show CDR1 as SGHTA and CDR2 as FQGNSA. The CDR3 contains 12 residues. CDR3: CASSRRGDRGFF. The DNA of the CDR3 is TGTGCCAGCAGCCGCCGGGGCGACAGGGGGTTCTTC. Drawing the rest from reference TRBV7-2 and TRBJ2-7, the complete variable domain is GAGVSQSPSNKVTEKGKDVELRCDPISGHTALYWYRQSLGQGLEFLIYFQGNSAPDKSGLPSDRFSAERTGGSVSTLTIQRTQQEDSAVYLCASSRRGDRGFFGPGTRLTVT.

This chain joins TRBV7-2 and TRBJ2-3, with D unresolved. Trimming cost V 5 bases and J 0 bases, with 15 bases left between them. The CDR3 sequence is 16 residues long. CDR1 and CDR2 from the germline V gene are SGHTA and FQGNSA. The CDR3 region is CASSLSSATSTDTQYF. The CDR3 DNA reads TGTGCCAGCAGCCTTTCTTCTGCTACTAGCACAGATACGCAGTATTTT.

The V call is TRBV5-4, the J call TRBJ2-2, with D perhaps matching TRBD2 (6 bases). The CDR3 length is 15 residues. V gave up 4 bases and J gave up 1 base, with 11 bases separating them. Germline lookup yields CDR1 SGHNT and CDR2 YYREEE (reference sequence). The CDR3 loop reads CASSGTQMNTGELFF. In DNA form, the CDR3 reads TGTGCCAGCAGCGGGACTCAGATGAACACCGGGGAGCTGTTTTTT.

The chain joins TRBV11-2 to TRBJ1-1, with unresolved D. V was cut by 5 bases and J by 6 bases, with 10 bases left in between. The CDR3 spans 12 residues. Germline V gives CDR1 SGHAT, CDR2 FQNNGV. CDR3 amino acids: CASSLGRAEAFF. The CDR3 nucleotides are TGTGCCAGCAGCCTAGGGAGGGCTGAAGCTTTCTTT.

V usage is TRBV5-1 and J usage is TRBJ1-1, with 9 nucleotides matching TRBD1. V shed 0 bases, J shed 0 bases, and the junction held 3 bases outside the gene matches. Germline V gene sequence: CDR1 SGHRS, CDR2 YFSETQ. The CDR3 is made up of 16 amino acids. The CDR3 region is CASSLGQGGMNTEAFF. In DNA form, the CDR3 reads TGCGCCAGCAGCTTGGGACAGGGGGGAATGAACACTGAAGCTTTCTTT.

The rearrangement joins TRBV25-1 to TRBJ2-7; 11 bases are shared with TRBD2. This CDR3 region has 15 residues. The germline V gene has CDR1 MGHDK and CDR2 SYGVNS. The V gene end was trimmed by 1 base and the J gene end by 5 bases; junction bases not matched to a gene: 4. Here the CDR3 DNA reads TGTGCCAGCAGTGAATCGATAGCGGGAGGGCACGAGCAGTACTTC. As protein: CASSESIAGGHEQYF.

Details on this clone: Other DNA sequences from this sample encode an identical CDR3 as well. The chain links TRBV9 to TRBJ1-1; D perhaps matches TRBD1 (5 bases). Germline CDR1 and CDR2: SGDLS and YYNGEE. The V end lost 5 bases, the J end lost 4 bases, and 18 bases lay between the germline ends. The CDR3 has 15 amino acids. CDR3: CASSPHMGGGTEAFF. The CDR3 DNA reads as TGTGCCAGCAGTCCCCATATGGGCGGGGGCACTGAAGCTTTCTTT.

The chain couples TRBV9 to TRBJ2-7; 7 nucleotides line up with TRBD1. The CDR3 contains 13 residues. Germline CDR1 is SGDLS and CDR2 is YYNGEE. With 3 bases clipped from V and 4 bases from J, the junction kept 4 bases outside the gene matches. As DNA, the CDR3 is TGTGCCAGCAGCGGAATGACAGGGTACGAGCAGTACTTC. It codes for CASSGMTGYEQYF. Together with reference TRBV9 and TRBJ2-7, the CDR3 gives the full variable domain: DSGVTQTPKHLITATGQRVTLRCSPRSGDLSVYWYQQSLDQGLQFLIQYYNGEERAKGNILERFSAQQFPDLHSELNLSSLELGDSALYFCASSGMTGYEQYFGPGTRLTVT.

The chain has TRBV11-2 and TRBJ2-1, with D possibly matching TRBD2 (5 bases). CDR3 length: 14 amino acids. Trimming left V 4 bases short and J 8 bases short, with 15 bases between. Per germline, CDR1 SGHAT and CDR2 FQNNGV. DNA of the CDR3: TGTGCCAGCAGCTGGAGGAGAAATACCGATGAGCAGTTCTTC. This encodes CASSWRRNTDEQFF.

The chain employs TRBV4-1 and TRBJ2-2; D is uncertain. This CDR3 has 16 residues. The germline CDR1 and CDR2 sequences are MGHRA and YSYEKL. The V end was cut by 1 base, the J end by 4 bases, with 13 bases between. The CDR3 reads CASSQGTGWVTGELFF. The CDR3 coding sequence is TGCGCCAGCAGCCAAGGAACCGGGTGGGTCACCGGGGAGCTGTTTTTT.

CDR3 protein: CASSPTAGKRGADTQYF. DNA for the CDR3: TGTGCCAGCAGCCCAACAGCGGGGAAGCGGGGGGCTGATACGCAGTATTTT. The chain links TRBV11-3 to TRBJ2-3, with TRBD2 matching 9 bases. With V trimmed by 5 bases and J by 6 bases, 15 bases remained unmatched. CDR1 is SGHNT, CDR2 YENEEA, per germline. The CDR3 runs to 17 residues. Drawing the rest from reference TRBV11-3 and TRBJ2-3, the complete variable domain is EAGVVQSPRYKIIEKKQPVAFWCNPISGHNTLYWYLQNLGQGPELLIRYENEEAVDDSQLPKDRFSAERLKGVDSTLKIQPAELGDSAVYLCASSPTAGKRGADTQYFGPGTRLTVL.

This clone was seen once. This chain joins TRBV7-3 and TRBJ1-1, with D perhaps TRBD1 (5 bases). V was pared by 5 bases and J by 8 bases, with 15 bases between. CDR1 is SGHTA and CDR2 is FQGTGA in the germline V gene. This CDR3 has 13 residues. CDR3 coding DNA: TGTGCCAGCAGCCCGACCCGGGGGACCGAAGCTTTCTTT. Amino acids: CASSPTRGTEAFF.

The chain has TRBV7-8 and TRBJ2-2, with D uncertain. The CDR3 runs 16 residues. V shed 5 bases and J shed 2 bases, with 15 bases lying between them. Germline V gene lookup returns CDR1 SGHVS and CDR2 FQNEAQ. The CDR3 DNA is TGTGCCAGCAGCCACCCCTGGCACACCAACACCGGGGAGCTGTTTTTT. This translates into CASSHPWHTNTGELFF. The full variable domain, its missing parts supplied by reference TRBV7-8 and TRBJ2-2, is GAGVSQSPRYKVAKRGQDVALRCDPISGHVSLFWYQQALGQGPEFLTYFQNEAQLDKSGLPSDRFFAERPEGSVSTLKIQRTQQEDSAVYLCASSHPWHTNTGELFFGEGSRLTVL.

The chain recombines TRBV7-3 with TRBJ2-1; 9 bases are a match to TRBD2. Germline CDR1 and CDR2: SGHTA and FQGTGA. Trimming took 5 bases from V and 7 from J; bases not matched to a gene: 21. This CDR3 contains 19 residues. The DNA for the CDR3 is TGTGCCAGCAGCCCTCAGACCCTATTAGCGGGGGCCCTTAGTAATGAGCAGTTCTTC. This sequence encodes CASSPQTLLAGALSNEQFF.

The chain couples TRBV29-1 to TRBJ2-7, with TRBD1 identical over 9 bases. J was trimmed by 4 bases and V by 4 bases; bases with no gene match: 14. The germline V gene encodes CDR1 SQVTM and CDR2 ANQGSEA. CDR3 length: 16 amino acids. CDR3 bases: TGCAGCGTTGCGCTCCCGGGACAGGGACGACTATACGAGCAGTACTTC. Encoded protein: CSVALPGQGRLYEQYF.